A selection of T cell receptor beta chains follows, all from one sample in a study of human T cells and chemical hapten exposure. TCRdb recomputed calls from the RACE reads with MiXCR, one row per CDR3 protein. The top ten hold 4.5% to 5% of the sample, which has about 82,000 distinct CDR3 sequences, over 9.5% seen once. The specimen was whole blood, collected in connection with sensitization to the hapten diphenylcyclopropenone (DPC). Receptors originate from a woman aged 45 to 65 with alopecia areata. Some clones in this sample may be carry-over from other donors' samples. Both conserved end residues are part of each CDR3. D genes are given only for firm matches. For some rows the clone size is stated as once, few or many, or as a class when expanded; others skip it.

j_gene: TRBJ1-5; abundance: many; v_gene: TRBV10-2; d_gene: NA; CDR3aa: CASREGQVNQPQHF; CDR3nt: TGCGCCAGCAGAGAGGGACAAGTCAATCAGCCCCAGCATTTT
j_gene: TRBJ2-7; abundance: many; v_gene: TRBV29-1; d_gene: NA; CDR3aa: CSVGGSSNEQYF; CDR3nt: TGCAGCGTTGGTGGGAGTAGCAACGAGCAGTACTTC
j_gene: TRBJ2-3; abundance: few; v_gene: TRBV20-1; d_gene: NA; CDR3aa: CSATTATLTDTQYF; CDR3nt: TGCAGTGCTACCACTGCTACACTCACAGATACGCAGTATTTT
j_gene: TRBJ2-7; abundance: NA; v_gene: TRBV25-1; d_gene: NA; CDR3aa: CASSVGGEQYF; CDR3nt: TGTGCCAGCAGTGTAGGGGGCGAGCAGTACTTC
j_gene: TRBJ2-3; abundance: few; v_gene: TRBV6-1; d_gene: NA; CDR3aa: CASSEARGTDTQYF; CDR3nt: TGTGCCAGCAGTGAAGCGAGGGGCACAGATACGCAGTATTTT
j_gene: TRBJ1-6; abundance: NA; v_gene: TRBV7-2; d_gene: NA; CDR3aa: CASSLGRDGPNSPLHF; CDR3nt: TGTGCCAGCAGCTTAGGAAGGGACGGCCCCAATTCACCCCTCCACTTT
j_gene: TRBJ1-6; abundance: NA; v_gene: TRBV27; d_gene: NA; CDR3aa: CASSPQRHNSPLHF; CDR3nt: TGTGCCAGCAGTCCGCAGAGGCATAATTCACCCCTCCACTTT
j_gene: TRBJ1-2; abundance: many; v_gene: TRBV20-1; d_gene: TRBD1; CDR3aa: CSASQGDYGYTF; CDR3nt: TGCAGTGCTAGCCAGGGGGACTATGGCTACACCTTC
j_gene: TRBJ1-4; abundance: few; v_gene: TRBV28; d_gene: TRBD1; CDR3aa: CASRTGATNEKLFF; CDR3nt: TGTGCCAGCAGAACAGGGGCAACTAATGAAAAACTGTTTTTT
j_gene: TRBJ1-5; abundance: NA; v_gene: TRBV10-3; d_gene: NA; CDR3aa: CAISEAPVTVTNQPQHF; CDR3nt: TGTGCCATCAGTGAGGCTCCGGTGACAGTAACCAATCAGCCCCAGCATTTT
j_gene: TRBJ1-2; abundance: NA; v_gene: TRBV25-1; d_gene: TRBD1; CDR3aa: CASSEGQVYGYTF; CDR3nt: TGTGCCAGCAGTGAAGGACAGGTCTATGGCTACACCTTC
j_gene: TRBJ2-7; abundance: many; v_gene: TRBV2; d_gene: NA; CDR3aa: CASSAQTFSEQYF; CDR3nt: TGTGCCAGCAGTGCTCAGACCTTCTCCGAGCAGTACTTC
j_gene: TRBJ2-7; abundance: NA; v_gene: TRBV20-1; d_gene: NA; CDR3aa: CSASDWGTPPYEQYF; CDR3nt: TGCAGTGCTAGTGATTGGGGGACGCCCCCTTACGAGCAGTACTTC
j_gene: TRBJ1-6; abundance: few; v_gene: TRBV4-1; d_gene: NA; CDR3aa: CASSHQTLNNSPLHF; CDR3nt: TGCGCCAGCAGCCACCAGACACTGAATAATTCACCCCTCCACTTT
j_gene: TRBJ2-7; abundance: NA; v_gene: TRBV5-6; d_gene: NA; CDR3aa: CASMSPGRGSFEQYF; CDR3nt: TGTGCCAGCATGTCCCCCGGCAGGGGAAGCTTCGAGCAGTACTTC
j_gene: TRBJ2-5; abundance: few; v_gene: TRBV19; d_gene: NA; CDR3aa: CASKARGTGETQYF; CDR3nt: TGTGCCAGTAAGGCCAGGGGAACAGGAGAGACCCAGTACTTC
j_gene: TRBJ2-1; abundance: few; v_gene: TRBV5-1; d_gene: TRBD2; CDR3aa: CASSSRALAGGNEQFF; CDR3nt: TGCGCCAGCAGCTCCCGCGCCCTAGCGGGAGGCAATGAGCAGTTCTTC
j_gene: TRBJ2-3; abundance: few; v_gene: TRBV3-1; d_gene: TRBD1; CDR3aa: CASGRGQRHTDTQYF; CDR3nt: TGTGCCAGCGGCAGGGGACAGAGACATACAGATACGCAGTATTTT
j_gene: TRBJ2-1; abundance: few; v_gene: TRBV6-5; d_gene: NA; CDR3aa: CASSHPGTGIYEQFF; CDR3nt: TGTGCCAGCAGCCACCCCGGCACAGGGATATATGAGCAGTTCTTC
j_gene: TRBJ2-7; abundance: many; v_gene: TRBV13; d_gene: TRBD2; CDR3aa: CASSRLERAGVYEQYF; CDR3nt: TGTGCCAGCAGCCGACTTGAGCGTGCGGGAGTCTACGAGCAGTACTTC
j_gene: TRBJ1-4; abundance: NA; v_gene: TRBV21-1; d_gene: NA; CDR3aa: CARGTGGLATNEKLFF; CDR3nt: TGTGCCAGAGGGACAGGCGGTCTTGCAACTAATGAAAAACTGTTTTTT
j_gene: TRBJ2-7; abundance: medium-sized; v_gene: TRBV11-2; d_gene: NA; CDR3aa: CASSLHSTYEQYF; CDR3nt: TGTGCCAGCAGCTTACACAGTACCTACGAGCAGTACTTC
j_gene: TRBJ2-5; abundance: many; v_gene: TRBV29-1; d_gene: NA; CDR3aa: CSVRMGGRETQYF; CDR3nt: TGCAGCGTGCGAATGGGGGGACGAGAGACCCAGTACTTC
j_gene: TRBJ1-4; abundance: many; v_gene: TRBV5-5; d_gene: NA; CDR3aa: CASSLRAPVDEKLFF; CDR3nt: TGTGCCAGCAGCTTAAGGGCGCCGGTAGATGAAAAACTGTTTTTT
j_gene: TRBJ1-1; abundance: many; v_gene: TRBV5-4; d_gene: NA; CDR3aa: CASSSTNTEAFF; CDR3nt: TGTGCCAGCAGCTCGACAAATACGGAGGCTTTCTTT
j_gene: TRBJ2-7; abundance: few; v_gene: TRBV28; d_gene: NA; CDR3aa: CASSDPGLSLPTEQYF; CDR3nt: TGTGCCAGCAGTGACCCGGGACTTTCCCTCCCGACCGAGCAGTACTTC
j_gene: TRBJ2-7; abundance: NA; v_gene: TRBV2; d_gene: NA; CDR3aa: CASSGVRVTSYEQYF; CDR3nt: TGTGCCAGCAGTGGAGTCCGGGTTACCTCCTACGAGCAGTACTTC
j_gene: TRBJ2-1; abundance: many; v_gene: TRBV25-1; d_gene: NA; CDR3aa: CASRDSAGGWNEQFF; CDR3nt: TGTGCCAGCAGGGATTCGGCAGGGGGGTGGAATGAGCAGTTCTTC
j_gene: TRBJ1-1; abundance: many; v_gene: TRBV3-1; d_gene: NA; CDR3aa: CASSSRAGAEAFF; CDR3nt: TGTGCCAGCAGCTCCCGGGCAGGGGCTGAAGCTTTCTTT
j_gene: TRBJ1-2; abundance: many; v_gene: TRBV7-8; d_gene: NA; CDR3aa: CASSFGSYGYTF; CDR3nt: TGTGCCAGCAGCTTTGGTAGCTATGGCTACACCTTC
j_gene: TRBJ2-5; abundance: many; v_gene: TRBV7-9; d_gene: TRBD1; CDR3aa: CASSSGQGISETQYF; CDR3nt: TGTGCCAGCAGCTCGGGACAGGGAATTAGCGAGACCCAGTACTTC